The subject of this entry is one TCR beta chain. This entry is derived from a study of blood T cell repertoires in COVID-19. Across the study: COVID-19 samples, acute and convalescent, were from the United States, Italy and Spain. In each case, the material was cDNA or gDNA derived from T cells, B-cell-depleted T cells, or PBMCs.

As handled by the study authors: Amplification of reference gene primers was used by the study to estimate nucleated cell counts. Clones were sequenced by immunoSEQ multiplex PCR, and TCRdb holds only the in-frame ones, with some missing. V, J and clone size are those of that table, while D and trimming were read from the DNA. Seen here are 230,000 or so clones, nearly 90% observed once, and the top ten hold 2.1%. Followed longitudinally, the Seattle patients had been enrolled during active infection. Trimming removed 6 bases at V and 0 bases at J, with 14 bases between. Germline lookup yields CDR1 LNHDA and CDR2 SQIVND (reference sequence). This CDR3 comprises 16 residues.

The clonotype originates from a woman between 55 and 75 years old with COVID-19, enrolled during active disease. The sequenced sample consisted of peripheral blood. The V and J genes are TRBV19 and TRBJ1-4; D might be TRBD1 (6 bases). CDR3 sequence (DNA): TGTGCCAGTAGCCCTGGGGGGGCCTCAACTAATGAAAAACTGTTTTTT. Its protein product is CASSPGGASTNEKLFF.